This record looks at one TCR beta chain sequence and its context. Its specificity is not known. This specimen belongs to a study of T-cell reconstitution after alpha-beta-depleted transplantation in children. Study results and limitations: Hyperexpanded clones declined; after one year, newly produced T cells mostly supplied diversity. Expanded graft clones numbering several hundred reportedly gave rise to alpha-beta T cells about two months after transplant.

Unique molecular identifiers were used to barcode this TCRbeta library. Using its own MiXCR run on the PCR reads, TCRdb lists one record per CDR3 protein. This table holds around 700,000 distinct CDR3 sequences, less than 15% found once. Trimming removed 6 bases from V and 2 bases from J, with 13 bases in between. Germline V CDR1 and CDR2: SEHNR, FQNEAQ (reference sequence). The CDR3 is 15 residues long. The sequence came from a girl aged 2-10 years with congenital amegakaryocytic thrombocytopenia, due to receive a stem cell transplant. The sample consisted of PBMCs, taken before TCRalphabeta/CD19-depleted stem cell transplant. The rearrangement links TRBV7-9 to TRBJ2-2, with a weak D call TRBD2 (5 bases). CDR3 region: CASSMLALNTGELFF. The CDR3 nucleotides read TGTGCCAGCAGTATGCTAGCCTTAAACACCGGGGAGCTGTTTTTT.